This T cell receptor (beta chain) emerged from a study of T cell responses to AZD1222 COVID-19 vaccine. The study's findings and limits: Only 6 or 7 AZD1222 recipients tested seropositive at baseline. Vaccine-related CD4 TCRs covered spike, predominating at 160-218 and 743-854.

The data were produced by immunoSEQ multiplex PCR, yet TCRdb's version contains in-frame clones alone and is incomplete. The table shows tens of thousands of clones, with about 90% occurring only once. The CDR3 consists of 13 residues. V was cut by 5 bases and J by 2 bases, with 10 bases left in between. Germline CDR1 and CDR2: SNHLY and FYNNEI. About this clone itself: What it binds is not known.

This TCR was recovered from an adult in good health. The V gene is TRBV2, the J gene TRBJ2-7; D is possibly TRBD1 (5 bases). The specimen comprised peripheral blood, sampled on day 0 of MenACWY control vaccination. DNA for the CDR3: TGTGCCAGCAGTCAGACAGCCGCCTACGAGCAGTACTTC. Its protein is CASSQTAAYEQYF. Supplemented by reference TRBV2 and TRBJ2-7, the full variable domain reads EPEVTQTPSHQVTQMGQEVILRCVPISNHLYFYWYRQILGQKVEFLVSFYNNEISEKSEIFDDQFSVERPDGSNFTLKIRSTKLEDSAMYFCASSQTAAYEQYFGPGTRLTVT.